This TCR beta chain was sequenced during a study of early T cells in non-severe SARS-CoV-2 infection. Study at large: Whole-blood bulk RNA, unsorted, was sequenced, and chains were unpaired.

Using its own MiXCR run on the 5' RACE reads, TCRdb lists one record per CDR3 protein. The data contain some 50,000 distinct CDR3 sequences, about 10% of them singletons. This clonotype is labeled medium-sized. The sequencing sample was made of whole blood. This receptor was identified in an adult who was a healthcare worker with PCR-confirmed SARS-CoV-2 infection or an uninfected control (not recorded which).

The CDR3 sequence: CSARDPLAGGYNEQFF. CDR3 sequence (DNA): TGCAGTGCTAGAGATCCACTAGCGGGGGGTTACAATGAGCAGTTCTTC. The chain has TRBV20-1 and TRBJ2-1; 12 nucleotides line up with TRBD2. From germline, CDR1 is DFQATT and CDR2 SNEGSKA (reference sequence). This CDR3 has 16 residues. With V trimmed by 0 bases and J by 4 bases, 4 bases remained unmatched.